The clone carrying this T cell receptor beta chain was counted only a few times. The antigen is unknown. The data were obtained in a study of response to subunit inactivated influenza vaccine. Study conclusions and caveats: That few new T cells are recruited by each seasonal influenza vaccination was the authors' suggestion.

Losses at the gene ends were 1 base for V and 4 bases for J; bases not matched to a gene: 4. The CDR3 has 15 amino acids. Germline loops: CDR1 MNHEY, CDR2 SMNVEV (reference sequence). TCRdb re-analysed the RT-PCR reads in MiXCR, keeping a single row per CDR3 protein. The sample lists roughly 190,000 distinct CDR3 sequences, over 13% seen once, with approximately 24% in the top ten. The chain combines TRBV27 with TRBJ1-5, with TRBD1 matching over 7 bases. Material: CD8+ T cells sorted from PBMCs, obtained more than 4 days after vaccination. The clonotype originates from a man aged 50-59 years who received an inactivated influenza vaccine. The CDR3 region has the DNA TGTGCCAGCAGTTTATTTCAACAGGGGAATCAGCCCCAGCATTTT. Protein sequence: CASSLFQQGNQPQHF.